These T cell receptor beta chains were read from a single sample in a study of breast tumors, draining lymph nodes, adjacent tissues. TCRdb re-derived calls from the multiplex PCR reads in MiXCR, one entry per CDR3 protein. The table includes about 120,000 distinct CDR3 sequences, about 20% detected once. The specimen sequenced was axillary lymph node tissue. These receptors came from a female donor with breast cancer. Some clones in this sample may be carry-over from other donors' samples. Each CDR3 is given without its conserved first and last residue. The order of the fields is V gene, J gene, CDR3 protein.

TRBV30,TRBJ2-1,AWSLQLSSYNEQF
TRBV25-1,TRBJ1-4,ASSEEDETGNEKLF
TRBV14,TRBJ2-1,ASSRRDSYNEQF
TRBV20-1,TRBJ1-5,SASARRDQPQH
TRBV3-1,TRBJ1-5,ASSQGWGRPPQH
TRBV5-6,TRBJ2-1,ASSPADGLSYNEQF
TRBV27,TRBJ2-3,ASNPRERTQSQY
TRBV9,TRBJ2-5,ASSVDGQAETQY
TRBV18,TRBJ1-4,ASSPTDTGGSEKLF
TRBV10-1,TRBJ2-7,ASSESIGFRGSYEQY
TRBV5-1,TRBJ2-2,ASSAYPTGENTGELF
TRBV12-3/TRBV12-4,TRBJ2-3,ASRGILAGGPTDTQY
TRBV7-3,TRBJ2-3,ASSLMGRVSTDTQY
TRBV5-1,TRBJ2-7,ASSPSPTYIEQY
TRBV29-1,TRBJ2-2,SVLGQGDSGELF
TRBV6-1,TRBJ2-7,ASSESSYEQY
TRBV18,TRBJ2-5,ASSPPRSDLETQY
TRBV6-5,TRBJ1-4,ASRDRVATNEKLF
TRBV25-1,TRBJ2-2,ASSGSYNTNTGELF
TRBV6-5,TRBJ2-7,ASSDRLEQY
TRBV5-4,TRBJ2-7,ASSLGGARPYEQY
TRBV10-1,TRBJ2-6,ASSEGGRPGANVLT
TRBV18,TRBJ2-1,ASSPLNEQF
TRBV12-3/TRBV12-4,TRBJ2-1,ASSFPGSGNEQF
TRBV20-1,TRBJ1-4,SALRMRGEKLF
TRBV5-1,TRBJ2-6,ASAQVGGSGANVLT
TRBV3-1,TRBJ1-1,ASSPGRNTEAF
TRBV30,TRBJ2-1,AWTTGRLTLTEQF
TRBV10-1,TRBJ2-7,AIPVPGLDTYEQY
TRBV28,TRBJ2-7,ASSLATGPEQY
TRBV7-2,TRBJ2-3,ASSLLSGSWMVY
TRBV28,TRBJ2-5,ASSGTSGRAGETQY
TRBV5-1,TRBJ1-5,ASSEGVFSNQPQH
TRBV10-3,TRBJ2-2,AIGQGVTGELF
TRBV5-1,TRBJ1-2,ASSCGGGYT
TRBV20-1,TRBJ2-2,SAELRTSGRAGTGELF
TRBV7-9,TRBJ1-5,ASSLGIPRNQPQH
TRBV7-3,TRBJ2-7,ASSHRGMDEQY
TRBV7-6,TRBJ1-4,ASSLFSAGGGKLF
TRBV9,TRBJ2-7,ASSVLKYSYEQY
TRBV19,TRBJ1-4,ASNSREPRKLF
TRBV20-1,TRBJ2-5,SATPGQVQETQY
TRBV12-3/TRBV12-4,TRBJ2-1,ASSLGASGGEPIYEQF
TRBV24-1,TRBJ2-1,ATSDFAGGYNEQF
TRBV5-1,TRBJ1-6,ASSLVPLGGLGRKDSPLH
TRBV27,TRBJ1-6,ASSSHTQASPLH
TRBV3-1,TRBJ1-1,ASSQAGLNTEAF
TRBV5-4,TRBJ2-2,ASSKEGVGTGELF
TRBV20-1,TRBJ2-5,SPRPTGGPSETQY
TRBV19,TRBJ2-1,ASSIRKSDRDEQF
TRBV6-5,TRBJ2-7,ASSLKGGRDGRQQY
TRBV5-1,TRBJ1-6,ASSPSTGGGSPLH
TRBV7-2,TRBJ2-7,ASSLSSSVSYEQY
TRBV20-1,TRBJ2-7,SAAIAGGLNEQY
TRBV20-1,TRBJ2-5,SARVGGGIQETQY